The 27 T cell receptor beta chains presented below share a single source sample, sequenced in a study of blood T cell repertoires in COVID-19. The protocol was immunoSEQ multiplex PCR, while the TCRdb copy is restricted to in-frame clones and leaves out a portion. The table has 300,000 or so clones, around 84% seen once. Sequenced material: PBMCs or T cells enriched from blood (not recorded which). These receptors all stem from a woman aged 18 to 35 who had recovered from COVID-19.

V usage is TRBV5-1 and J usage is TRBJ2-7, with 9 bases that match TRBD1. V was pared by 3 bases and J by 4 bases, with 5 bases of the junction left unmatched. This CDR3 is built from 14 residues. Germline V CDR1 and CDR2: SGHRS, YFSETQ. CDR3 loop: CASSSGQGLYEQYF. The CDR3 DNA reads as TGCGCCAGCAGCTCTGGACAGGGGCTGTACGAGCAGTACTTC.

In the case of this clone: The sample holds other DNA sequences that translate to the same CDR3. This sequence joins TRBV3-1 (or the pseudogene TRBV3-2) and TRBJ2-5; D possibly corresponds to TRBD2 (7 bases). This CDR3 comprises 14 residues. V was clipped by 0 bases and J by 5 bases, with 10 bases between them. Germline CDR1 reads LGHDT; CDR2 reads YNNKEL (reference sequence). The CDR3 DNA follows: TGTGCCAGCAGCCAAGAGGGCGGGGGCGAGACCCAGTACTTC. This gives the protein CASSQEGGGETQYF.

This rearrangement joins TRBV7-7 to TRBJ2-2; TRBD2 matches 10 bases. Germline lookup yields CDR1 SSHAT and CDR2 FNYEAQ (reference sequence). The CDR3 is 16 amino acids. V shed 0 bases and J 4 bases; nucleotides not matched to a gene: 2. CDR3 sequence reads: CASSLASGRTTGELFF. The CDR3 bases are TGTGCCAGCAGCTTAGCTAGCGGGAGGACCACCGGGGAGCTGTTTTTT.

The CDR3 DNA sequence: TGTGCCAGCAGTCGATACAGGGGTGGTCGAAATGAGCAGTTCTTC. Translating gives CASSRYRGGRNEQFF. The V gene is TRBV5-8, the J gene TRBJ2-1, with TRBD1 matching over 7 bases. The CDR3 runs to 15 residues. Per the germline V gene, CDR1 is SGHTS and CDR2 is YDEGEE. Trimming took 5 bases from V and 7 from J; bases not matched to a gene: 12.

The genes are TRBV6-5 and TRBJ1-2, with D perhaps TRBD1 (6 bases). The germline V and J ends were trimmed by 5 bases and 3 bases, with 10 bases remaining between them. The CDR3 is made up of 13 amino acids. Germline V gene lookup returns CDR1 MNHEY and CDR2 SVGAGI. The CDR3: CASSTGLDYGYTF. CDR3 coding DNA: TGTGCCAGCAGTACAGGGCTAGACTATGGCTACACCTTC.

This clone has at least ten counts. V and J are TRBV5-5 and TRBJ1-1; no clear D gene. Germline V lookup: CDR1 SGHKS, CDR2 YYEKEE (reference sequence). The V gene lost 4 bases and the J gene lost 1 base, with 8 bases spanning the gap. The CDR3 loop spans 13 amino acids. The CDR3 loop is CASSTQANTEAFF. CDR3 sequence (DNA): TGTGCCAGCAGCACCCAGGCGAACACTGAAGCTTTCTTT. The variable domain in full, completed from reference TRBV5-5 and TRBJ1-1, reads DAGVTQSPTHLIKTRGQQVTLRCSPISGHKSVSWYQQVLGQGPQFIFQYYEKEERGRGNFPDRFSARQFPNYSSELNVNALLLGDSALYLCASSTQANTEAFFGQGTRLTVV.

V gene TRBV30 combines with J gene TRBJ1-5; no reliable D call. V was cut by 0 bases and J by 4 bases, with 10 bases left in between. CDR3 length: 14 residues. Germline CDR1 and CDR2: GTSNPN and SVGIG (reference sequence). CDR3 nucleotide sequence: TGTGCCTGGAGTGTAGAACACCATAATCAGCCCCAGCATTTT. Its translation: CAWSVEHHNQPQHF.

The V and J genes are TRBV7-9 and TRBJ1-5, with D hard to call. Germline lookup yields CDR1 SEHNR and CDR2 FQNEAQ (reference sequence). There are 16 residues in the CDR3. Trimming took 2 bases from V and 2 from J, leaving 13 bases between them. The CDR3: CASSLSRAGGNQPQHF. Here the CDR3 DNA reads TGTGCCAGCAGCTTATCCCGGGCGGGAGGCAATCAGCCCCAGCATTTT.

The chain recombines TRBV21-1 with TRBJ1-2. TRBV21-1 is flagged as a pseudogene. The CDR3 consists of 15 residues. The CDR3, as DNA: TGTGCCAGTCCCGTGGATCTAGGAGCGAACTATGGCTACACCTTC. This codes for CASPVDLGANYGYTF.

The chain couples TRBV28 to TRBJ1-4; TRBD1 aligns across 8 bases. CDR1 and CDR2 (germline): MDHEN, SYDVKM. Trimming at V came to 8 bases and at J to 5 bases, leaving 10 bases not matched to a gene. The CDR3 sequence is 15 residues long. In DNA, the CDR3 is TGTGCCAGCGGGGGATGGACAGGGACGAATGAAAAACTGTTTTTT. Protein product: CASGGWTGTNEKLFF.

This clone has only one observation. The V and J genes are TRBV24-1 and TRBJ1-2; 10 bases align to TRBD1. CDR3 size: 16 residues. The germline V gene encodes CDR1 KGHDR and CDR2 SFDVKD. Trimming at V came to 4 bases and at J to 6 bases, leaving 10 bases not matched to a gene. The CDR3 loop reads CATSDPRDRGINGYTF. CDR3 DNA: TGTGCCACCAGTGACCCCCGGGACAGGGGTATTAATGGCTACACCTTC.

This chain connects TRBV6-5 to TRBJ2-2, with a possible D match to TRBD2 (6 bases). V was clipped by 4 bases and J by 1 base, with 10 bases between them. Per the germline V gene, CDR1 is MNHEY and CDR2 is SVGAGI. The length of the CDR3 is 15 residues. Here the CDR3 DNA reads TGTGCCAGCAGTTCCGGGCGGGGGAACACCGGGGAGCTGTTTTTT. Amino acid sequence: CASSSGRGNTGELFF.

The chain employs TRBV10-3 and TRBJ2-7; 8 bases line up with TRBD2. The J segment lost 1 base and the V segment lost 10 bases, leaving 3 bases of the junction unmatched. CDR1 ENHRY and CDR2 SYGVKD come from the germline V gene. This CDR3 region has 12 residues. CDR3 in DNA: TGTGCCACGGGGACTAGTTCCTACGAGCAGTACTTC. Amino acid sequence: CATGTSSYEQYF.

The chain employs TRBV3-1 (or the pseudogene TRBV3-2) and TRBJ2-3; TRBD2 might be the D (6 bases). Germline CDR1 and CDR2: LGHDT and YNNKEL (reference sequence). The V and J ends lost 4 bases and 5 bases respectively, with 13 bases between them. The CDR3 contains 14 residues. CDR3 residues: CASSLSGFGDTQYF. For the CDR3, the DNA is TGTGCCAGCAGCCTGAGCGGGTTCGGAGATACGCAGTATTTT.

The chain recombines TRBV4-1 with TRBJ1-4; the match to TRBD1 covers 7 bases. The CDR3 is 14 amino acids. With 3 bases clipped from V and 2 bases from J, the junction kept 0 bases outside the gene matches. Germline CDR1 and CDR2: MGHRA and YSYEKL. CDR3 in amino acids: CASSQGQTNEKLFF. Here the CDR3 DNA reads TGCGCCAGCAGCCAGGGACAGACTAATGAAAAACTGTTTTTT.

This chain uses TRBV11-2 with TRBJ1-1; D is possibly TRBD1 (6 bases). This CDR3 has 12 residues. The germline V gene encodes CDR1 SGHAT and CDR2 FQNNGV. Trimming removed 4 bases at V and 7 bases at J, with 10 bases between. CDR3: CASSSPRGEAFF. CDR3 DNA sequence: TGTGCCAGCAGCTCCCCCAGGGGTGAAGCTTTCTTT.

For this clone: The sample has other DNA sequences that encode this CDR3 too. The rearrangement links TRBV5-1 to TRBJ2-7, with 7 bases matching TRBD1. Looked up from germline, CDR1 is SGHRS and CDR2 is YFSETQ. Germline trimming cut 0 bases from V and 2 bases from J; bases unmatched to any gene: 5. CDR3 length equals 15 residues. CDR3 loop: CASSLASGGTYEQYF. DNA for the CDR3: TGCGCCAGCAGCTTGGCCTCAGGGGGAACCTACGAGCAGTACTTC.

The chain has TRBV4-1 and TRBJ1-1; TRBD1 agrees at 7 bases. This CDR3 has 13 residues. Germline loops: CDR1 MGHRA, CDR2 YSYEKL. V was clipped by 7 bases and J by 5 bases; unmatched bases: 7. DNA for the CDR3: TGCGCCAGCAAAGACAGGGAGAGGACTGAAGCTTTCTTT. Protein sequence: CASKDRERTEAFF.

J is TRBJ1-3 and V is TRBV11-3, with TRBD1 identical over 7 bases. J was trimmed by 5 bases and V by 5 bases; bases with no gene match: 3. Germline V lookup: CDR1 SGHNT, CDR2 YENEEA. The CDR3 length is 13 residues. The CDR3 loop reads CASSPGQRNTIYF. CDR3 in DNA: TGTGCCAGCAGCCCGGGACAGAGAAACACCATATATTTT.

The chain is built from TRBV7-9 and TRBJ2-7, with TRBD1 as a possible D gene (6 bases). CDR1 and CDR2 from the germline V gene are SEHNR and FQNEAQ (reference sequence). V shed 2 bases and J shed 2 bases, with 22 bases lying between them. The CDR3 length is 18 residues. The CDR3 loop reads CASSLIIIGQKRAYEQYF. The CDR3 DNA reads TGTGCCAGCAGCTTAATAATTATCGGACAGAAAAGAGCCTACGAGCAGTACTTC.

This chain uses TRBV6-1 with TRBJ1-1; D remains ambiguous. The ends were cut back, 1 base at V and 1 base at J, with 7 bases in the middle. The CDR3 runs to 14 residues. Germline V gives CDR1 MNHNS, CDR2 SASEGT. The CDR3 region is CASSEGRGNTEAFF. The CDR3 bases are TGTGCCAGCAGTGAAGGTCGGGGGAACACTGAAGCTTTCTTT.

The rearrangement uses TRBV18 and TRBJ2-5; TRBD2 aligns across 15 bases. V lost 0 bases to trimming and J lost 4 bases; unmatched junction nucleotides: 9. The germline gives CDR1 KGHSH, CDR2 LQKENI. The CDR3 is made up of 19 amino acids. The CDR3 coding sequence is TGTGCCAGCTCACCACCCCGGACTAGCGGGAGGGGGAATGGAGAGACCCAGTACTTC. This translates into CASSPPRTSGRGNGETQYF.

The rearrangement links TRBV30 to TRBJ1-2; D remains unclear. The V end lost 3 bases, the J end lost 5 bases, and 13 bases lay between the germline ends. There are 13 residues in the CDR3. The germline V gene encodes CDR1 GTSNPN and CDR2 SVGIG (reference sequence). The CDR3 nucleotides are TGTGCCTGGAGACGAGGCCTCGAGTATGGCTACACCTTC. Its translation is CAWRRGLEYGYTF. The complete variable domain, with remaining parts taken from reference TRBV30 and TRBJ1-2, reads SQTIHQWPATLVQPVGSPLSLECTVEGTSNPNLYWYRQAAGRGLQLLFYSVGIGQISSEVPQNLSASRPQDRQFILSSKKLLLSDSGFYLCAWRRGLEYGYTFGSGTRLTVV.

The V call is TRBV9, the J call TRBJ2-1, with D perhaps TRBD1 (6 bases). The CDR3 is 14 amino acids. Looked up from germline, CDR1 is SGDLS and CDR2 is YYNGEE. The ends were cut back, 3 bases at V and 7 bases at J, with 14 bases in the middle. The CDR3, as DNA: TGTGCCAGCAGCGCGACCTCCCAGGGGAATGAGCAGTTCTTC. Protein product: CASSATSQGNEQFF.

This chain connects TRBV7-2 to TRBJ2-1; no reliable D call. Trimming shortened V by 6 bases and J by 6 bases, and 21 bases separated the two germline ends. Germline CDR1 reads SGHTA; CDR2 reads FQGNSA. The CDR3 is 16 amino acids. The CDR3 bases are TGTGCCAGCAGTGAGCAGGTCATAGGTGTGGGCAATGAGCAGTTCTTC. Translated: CASSEQVIGVGNEQFF.

The chain uses TRBV6-5 and TRBJ2-3; D remains unclear. V lost 0 bases to trimming and J lost 5 bases, with 15 bases between them. Germline loops: CDR1 MNHEY, CDR2 SVGAGI. The CDR3 contains 16 residues. The CDR3 loop is CASSYSTPNLVDTQYF. The CDR3, as DNA: TGTGCCAGCAGTTACTCAACTCCAAATCTAGTAGATACGCAGTATTTT.

The V gene is TRBV21-1, the J gene TRBJ1-1. TRBV21-1 is classified as a pseudogene. The CDR3 consists of 14 residues. CDR3 DNA: TGTGCCAGCATCCCACTAGGAGGGAACACTGAAGCTTTCTTT. It yields the protein CASIPLGGNTEAFF.